At least ten counts were recorded for the clone carrying this T cell receptor beta chain. The data stem from a study of T cells in Graves' hyperthyroidism and ophthalmopathy. Amplification of TCR beta CDR3 regions used RNA as the template. The TCR CDR3 first-round RT-PCR relied on the HTBI primer set. TCRdb ran MiXCR on the multiplex PCR reads and lists one entry per CDR3 protein. The sample comprises 250,000 to 400,000 distinct CDR3 sequences, roughly 15% of which are singletons, and 34% rests with the top ten. Ophthalmopathy cases met thresholds of Clinical Activity Score at least 3, NOSPECS grade at least 4 and duration under 3 months. The source material was blood. This TCR came from a woman between 35 and 50 years old with Graves' ophthalmopathy.

As DNA, the CDR3 is TGTGCCAGCAGCCAAGTGCCCGGGACTACCAACAATGAGCAGTTCTTC. Protein: CASSQVPGTTNNEQFF. The genes are TRBV3-1 and TRBJ2-1; 7 bases agree with TRBD2. Germline values: CDR1 LGHDT, CDR2 YNNKEL (reference sequence). The V segment lost 1 base and the J segment 5 bases; nucleotides outside the gene matches: 8. The CDR3 length is 16 residues.